This section outlines one T cell receptor beta chain sequence together with its context. Its antigen is undetermined. The CDR3 has 15 amino acids. Germline V gene lookup returns CDR1 KGHSH and CDR2 LQKENI. V lost 3 bases to trimming and J lost 3 bases; unmatched junction nucleotides: 5. The entry originates in a study of shared clonotypes between healthy human individuals. Study-level points and caveats: Shared clonotypes: approximately 5.3% naive CD4, roughly 4% naive CD8, about 2.2% memory CD4, 0.4% memory CD8. Against clonotypes common to all four donors, non-shared ones had lower generation probabilities.

TCRdb's copy holds only in-frame clones and misses some; the assay was immunoSEQ multiplex PCR. The profile shows approximately 1.5 million clones, 98% of them singletons. The sample comprised naive CD4+ T cells sorted from blood. Documented subset: CD45RA+ positively selected. The chain recombines TRBV18 with TRBJ2-1; 7 bases agree with TRBD2. The TCR was taken from a man aged 25-45 years in good health. As DNA, the CDR3 is TGTGCCAGCTCACCGGGACTAATGATCTACAATGAGCAGTTCTTC. It specifies CASSPGLMIYNEQFF. Looking up the rest from reference TRBV18 and TRBJ2-1 gives the full variable domain: NAGVMQNPRHLVRRRGQEARLRCSPMKGHSHVYWYRQLPEEGLKFMVYLQKENIIDESGMPKERFSAEFPKEGPSILRIQQVVRGDSAAYFCASSPGLMIYNEQFFGPGTRLTVL.